A selection of T cell receptor beta chains follows, all from one sample in a study of blood T cell repertoires in COVID-19. Produced via immunoSEQ multiplex PCR; TCRdb's table is partial and in-frame only. The sample records roughly 230,000 clones, around 85% being singletons. Sequencing was performed on peripheral blood. Every receptor here comes from a man aged 45-65 years with COVID-19, enrolled during active disease. Both conserved end residues are trimmed from each CDR3.

j_call	v_call	cdr3_length	cdr3_aa
TRBJ2-3	TRBV28	13	ASSSGQGVTDTQY
TRBJ1-2	TRBV11-1	10	ASSSNSYGYT
TRBJ2-7	TRBV18	13	ASSPNLGDLYEQY
TRBJ2-1	TRBV4-2	14	ASSQELAGTYNEQF
TRBJ2-7	TRBV4-2	12	ASSNSGGDYEQY
TRBJ2-1	TRBV3-1/TRBV3-2	13	ASSAGGGSYNEQF
TRBJ2-5	TRBV30	11	AASGRGQETQY
TRBJ1-2	TRBV5-6	12	ASSLQGANYGYT
TRBJ1-2	TRBV5-6	13	ASSLEWTGAFGYT
TRBJ2-2	TRBV24-1	14	ATSIPGTTNTGELF
TRBJ1-4	TRBV7-2	12	ASSPGAFNEKLF
TRBJ2-7	TRBV7-9	12	ASSSLVTRGEQY
TRBJ2-2	TRBV5-1	11	ASSPLETGELF